The 17 T cell receptor beta chains reported below all come from one sample, sequenced in a study of T cells in Graves' hyperthyroidism and ophthalmopathy. The investigators amplified TCR beta CDR3 regions from RNA transcripts. With the HTBI primer set, the TCR CDR3 went through a first round of RT-PCR. TCRdb re-derived calls from the multiplex PCR reads in MiXCR, one entry per CDR3 protein. Of around 760,000 distinct CDR3 sequences listed, 35% are singletons. The sequencing sample was made of blood. Receptors were obtained from a woman aged 40-49 years with Graves' hyperthyroidism.

A few counts support this clonotype. CDR3 amino acids: CASSLDRVGGGVSAEAFF. CDR3 nucleotides: TGTGCCAGCAGCTTAGATCGGGTTGGCGGTGGGGTGTCGGCTGAAGCTTTCTTT. The rearrangement uses TRBV11-2 and TRBJ1-1, with no clear D. Germline V gene lookup returns CDR1 SGHAT and CDR2 FQNNGV. The CDR3 has 18 residues. With 0 bases removed from V and 6 bases from J, the gap between germline ends came to 23 bases.

J is TRBJ1-2 and V is TRBV10-3; D is perhaps TRBD1 (5 bases). V lost 3 bases to trimming and J lost 6 bases, with 11 bases between them. The CDR3 spans 13 residues. Germline CDR1 reads ENHRY; CDR2 reads SYGVKD. Here the CDR3 DNA reads TGTGCCATCAGTGATAAGGGGCAGGATGGCTACACCTTC. It encodes CAISDKGQDGYTF.

Comment on this clonotype: Because it lacks the conserved phenylalanine or tryptophan at the end, this CDR3 is likely a read error. It is unclear where the CDR3 begins or ends on the DNA, so no DNA is shown, and the CDR3 is as TCRdb lists it. The V call is TRBV10-3, the J call TRBJ2-7; the table's D call, TRBD1, has no DNA check behind it. CDR1 is ENHRY and CDR2 is SYGVKD in the germline V gene. The CDR3 spans 14 residues, counting both ends. CDR3 residues: CAISDKERQDKAYY.

J is TRBJ2-7 and V is TRBV10-3; weak D call: TRBD1 (6 bases). The CDR3 extends over 15 amino acids. Trimming stripped 10 bases from V and 2 bases from J, with 21 bases between. Germline V gene sequence: CDR1 ENHRY, CDR2 SYGVKD. CDR3 DNA: TGTGCCAGCGAGAGACAGGACGGTGCCCCCTACGAGCAGTACTTC. Its translation is CASERQDGAPYEQYF.

Many counts were recorded for this clonotype. The V call is TRBV20-1, the J call TRBJ2-5; TRBD2 aligns across 7 bases. The J segment lost 5 bases and the V segment lost 5 bases, leaving 14 bases of the junction unmatched. This CDR3 has 15 residues. CDR1 is DFQATT and CDR2 is SNEGSKA in the germline V gene (reference sequence). CDR3 sequence (DNA): TGCAGTGCTCCAAACCCCATAGCGGGTGGGGAGACCCAGTACTTC. Protein product: CSAPNPIAGGETQYF.

The chain uses TRBV19 and TRBJ1-5, with D unresolved. Trimming cost V 11 bases and J 4 bases, with 18 bases left between them. Germline CDR1 reads LNHDA; CDR2 reads SQIVND (reference sequence). The CDR3 has 14 amino acids. In DNA, the CDR3 is TGTGCCTGGACCCCGGGTCTTCTTAATCAGCCCCAGCATTTT. Its protein is CAWTPGLLNQPQHF.

Worth noting for this clonotype: A junction end diverges from the germline sequence, so it may reflect a read error. The chain couples TRBV6-5 to TRBJ2-7; D gene ambiguous. Germline V gives CDR1 MNHEY, CDR2 SVGAGI. There are 12 residues in the CDR3. In nucleotides, the CDR3 is TGTGCCGGCAGTTACTCGATGGGCGAGCAGTACTTC. Translation gives CAGSYSMGEQYF.

This clonotype was seen more than once but under ten times. This CDR3 reads CASSPEGEKLFF. Written as DNA, the CDR3 is TGTGCCAGCAGCCCGGAGGGTGAAAAACTGTTTTTT. This chain links TRBV9 with TRBJ1-4; no clear D. The CDR3 is 12 residues long. Germline V gene data show CDR1 as SGDLS and CDR2 as YYNGEE. Trimming left V 4 bases short and J 7 bases short, with 8 bases between.

This clonotype was counted ten times or more. The V gene is TRBV3-1, the J gene TRBJ2-2; TRBD1 matches at 7 bases. The germline V gene has CDR1 LGHDT and CDR2 YNNKEL (reference sequence). CDR3 length equals 15 residues. After removal of 3 bases from V and 5 bases from J, the junction contained 6 bases not matched to a gene. The CDR3 sequence is CASSQDRTRTGELFF. DNA for the CDR3: TGTGCCAGCAGCCAGGACAGGACACGGACCGGGGAGCTGTTTTTT.

The chain links TRBV4-3 to TRBJ2-6; D call uncertain. V lost 4 bases to trimming and J lost 0 bases, with 10 bases between them. CDR1 LGHNA and CDR2 YSLEER come from the germline V gene. The CDR3 length is 16 residues. The CDR3 region has the DNA TGCGCCAGCAGCCGACGGAAAAGCTCTGGGGCCAACGTCCTGACTTTC. Translating it yields CASSRRKSSGANVLTF.

J is TRBJ2-7 and V is TRBV12-5; tentative D call: TRBD2 (5 bases). Deletions cut 4 bases from V and 6 bases from J, with 13 bases between. The CDR3 runs to 13 residues. From germline, CDR1 is LGHNT and CDR2 FRNRAP. The CDR3 bases are TGTGCTAGTGGTTCGCCGGGGAGTCGCGAGCAGTACTTC. Translated: CASGSPGSREQYF.

The sample holds many counts of this clonotype. V and J are TRBV7-9 and TRBJ2-5; D is perhaps TRBD1 (6 bases). Germline V lookup: CDR1 SEHNR, CDR2 FQNEAQ (reference sequence). V shed 5 bases and J shed 1 base, with 17 bases lying between them. This CDR3 is built from 16 residues. The DNA of the CDR3 is TGTGCCAGCAGCATGGGACATCCCACCATCCAAGAGACCCAGTACTTC. Translated: CASSMGHPTIQETQYF.

This clonotype was recorded many times. The rearrangement joins TRBV20-1 to TRBJ1-1; 9 nucleotides match TRBD1. The trim removed 6 bases at V and 2 bases at J, leaving 10 bases unmatched. The CDR3 loop spans 15 amino acids. Germline loops: CDR1 DFQATT, CDR2 SNEGSKA (reference sequence). The DNA of the CDR3 is TGCAGTGCCGTCTTGCCGGGACAGGGTAACACTGAAGCTTTCTTT. Its translation is CSAVLPGQGNTEAFF.

A word on this clonotype: At one of its ends the junction is not consistent with the germline gene, which may arise from a read error. V gene TRBV7-9 combines with J gene TRBJ1-6; 11 positions agree with TRBD1. The CDR3 spans 16 residues. From germline, CDR1 is SEHNR and CDR2 FQNEAQ (reference sequence). The DNA for the CDR3 is TGTGCCAGCAGCCTCTCCGGGACAGGGGGAAATTCACCCCCCCACTTT. It yields the protein CASSLSGTGGNSPPHF.

This clonotype was counted a few times. The chain uses TRBV5-5 and TRBJ1-3; TRBD1 might be the D (5 bases). CDR1 and CDR2 (germline): SGHKS, YYEKEE (reference sequence). The CDR3 is made up of 16 amino acids. The germline V and J ends were trimmed by 4 bases and 0 bases, with 14 bases remaining between them. Here the CDR3 reads CASSLGLQSSGNTIYF. CDR3 nucleotides: TGTGCCAGCAGCCTGGGACTCCAGAGCTCTGGAAACACCATATATTTT.

This clonotype has just one count. A read error may account for a junction end that differs from germline. V gene TRBV20-1 combines with J gene TRBJ1-1; 8 nucleotides match TRBD1. Germline values: CDR1 DFQATT, CDR2 SNEGSKA (reference sequence). The CDR3 covers 12 residues. The CDR3 loop is CGAGQGGTEAFF. For the CDR3, the DNA is TGCGGTGCTGGACAGGGCGGGACTGAAGCTTTCTTT.

In its sample, this clonotype was seen a few times. J is TRBJ2-7 and V is TRBV30; D is uncertain. Germline V CDR1 and CDR2: GTSNPN, SVGIG (reference sequence). This CDR3 comprises 12 residues. V was cut by 3 bases and J by 8 bases, with 14 bases left in between. The CDR3 nucleotides read TGTGCCTGGAGATGGACCGCTCAGAAGCAGTACTTC. Protein: CAWRWTAQKQYF.